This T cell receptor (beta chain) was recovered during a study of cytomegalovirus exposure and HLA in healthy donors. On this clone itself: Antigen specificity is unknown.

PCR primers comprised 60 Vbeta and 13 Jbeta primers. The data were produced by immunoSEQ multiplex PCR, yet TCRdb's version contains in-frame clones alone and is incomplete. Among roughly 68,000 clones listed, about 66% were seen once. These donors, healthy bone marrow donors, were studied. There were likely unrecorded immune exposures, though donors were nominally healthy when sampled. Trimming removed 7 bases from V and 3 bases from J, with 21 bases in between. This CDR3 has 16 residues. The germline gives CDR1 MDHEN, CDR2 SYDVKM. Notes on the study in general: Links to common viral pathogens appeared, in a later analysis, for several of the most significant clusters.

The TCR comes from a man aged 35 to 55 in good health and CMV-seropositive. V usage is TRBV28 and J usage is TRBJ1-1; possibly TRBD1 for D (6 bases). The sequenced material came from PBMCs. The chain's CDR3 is CASNSGVKLEDTEAFF. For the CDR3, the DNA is TGTGCCAGCAATTCAGGGGTAAAGCTGGAGGACACTGAAGCTTTCTTT. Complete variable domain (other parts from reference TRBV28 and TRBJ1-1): DVKVTQSSRYLVKRTGEKVFLECVQDMDHENMFWYRQDPGLGLRLIYFSYDVKMKEKGDIPEGYSVSREKKERFSLILESASTNQTSMYLCASNSGVKLEDTEAFFGQGTRLTVV.